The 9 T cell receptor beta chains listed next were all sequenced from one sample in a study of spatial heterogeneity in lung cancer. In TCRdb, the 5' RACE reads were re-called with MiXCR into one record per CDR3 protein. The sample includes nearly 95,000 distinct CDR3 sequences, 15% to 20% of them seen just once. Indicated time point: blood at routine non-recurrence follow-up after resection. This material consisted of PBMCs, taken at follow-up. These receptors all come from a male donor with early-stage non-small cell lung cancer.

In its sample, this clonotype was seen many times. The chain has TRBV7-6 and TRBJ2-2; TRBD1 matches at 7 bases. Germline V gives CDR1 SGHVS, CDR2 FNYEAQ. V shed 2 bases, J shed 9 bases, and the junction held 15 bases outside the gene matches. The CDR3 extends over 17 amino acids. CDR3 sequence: CASSLRQTGIDGRELFF. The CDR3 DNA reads TGTGCCAGCAGCTTACGCCAGACAGGGATCGATGGCCGGGAGCTGTTTTTT.

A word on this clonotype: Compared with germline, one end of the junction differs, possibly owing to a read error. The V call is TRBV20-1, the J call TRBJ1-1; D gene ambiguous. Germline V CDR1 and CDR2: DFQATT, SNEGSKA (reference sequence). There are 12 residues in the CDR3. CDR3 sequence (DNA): TGCAGTGCTAGACCAAAGAACGCTGAAGCTTTCTTT. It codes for CSARPKNAEAFF.

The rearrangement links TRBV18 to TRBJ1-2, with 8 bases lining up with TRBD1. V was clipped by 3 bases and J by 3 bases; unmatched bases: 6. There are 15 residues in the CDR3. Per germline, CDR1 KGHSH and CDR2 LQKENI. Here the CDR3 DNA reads TGTGCCAGCTCACCGCAGGGGGCGACGGACTATGGCTACACCTTC. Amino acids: CASSPQGATDYGYTF.

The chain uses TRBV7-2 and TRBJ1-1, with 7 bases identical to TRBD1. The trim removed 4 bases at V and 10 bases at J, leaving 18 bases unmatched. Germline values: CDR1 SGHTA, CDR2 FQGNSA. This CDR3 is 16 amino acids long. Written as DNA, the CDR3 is TGTGCCAGCAGCTCGCCGGGACAGCATACGAGGGGGTTAGCTTTCTTT. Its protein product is CASSSPGQHTRGLAFF.

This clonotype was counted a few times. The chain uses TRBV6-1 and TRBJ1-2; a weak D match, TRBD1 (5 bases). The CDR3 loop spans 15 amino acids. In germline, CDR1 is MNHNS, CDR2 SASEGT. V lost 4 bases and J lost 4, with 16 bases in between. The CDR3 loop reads CASSGIGTEIYGYTF. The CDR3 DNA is TGTGCCAGCAGTGGGATCGGGACGGAGATCTATGGCTACACCTTC.

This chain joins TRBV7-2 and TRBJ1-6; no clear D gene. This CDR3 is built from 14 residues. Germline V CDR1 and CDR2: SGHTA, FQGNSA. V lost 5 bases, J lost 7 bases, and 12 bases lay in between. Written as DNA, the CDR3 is TGTGCCAGCAGCCCCCAGAGGGAAAATTCACCCCTCCACTTT. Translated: CASSPQRENSPLHF.

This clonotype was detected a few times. The CDR3 nucleotides read TGTGCCAGCAGCTCGGGACAGAGCTATGGCTACACCTTC. Translating gives CASSSGQSYGYTF. The chain is built from TRBV11-2 and TRBJ1-2, with TRBD1 matching over 7 bases. Germline V gene sequence: CDR1 SGHAT, CDR2 FQNNGV. CDR3 length: 13 residues. V shed 4 bases, J shed 4 bases, and the junction held 3 bases outside the gene matches. Combining the CDR3 with reference TRBV11-2 and TRBJ1-2 gives the whole variable domain EAGVAQSPRYKIIEKRQSVAFWCNPISGHATLYWYQQILGQGPKLLIQFQNNGVVDDSQLPKDRFSAERLKGVDSTLKIQPAKLEDSAVYLCASSSGQSYGYTFGSGTRLTVV.

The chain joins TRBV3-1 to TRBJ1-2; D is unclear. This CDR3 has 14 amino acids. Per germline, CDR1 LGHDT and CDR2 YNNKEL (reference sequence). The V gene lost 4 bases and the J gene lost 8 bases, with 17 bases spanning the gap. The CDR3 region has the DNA TGTGCCAGCAGCCCCCTGGGGAGCAGTAAGGGCTACACCTTC. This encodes CASSPLGSSKGYTF.

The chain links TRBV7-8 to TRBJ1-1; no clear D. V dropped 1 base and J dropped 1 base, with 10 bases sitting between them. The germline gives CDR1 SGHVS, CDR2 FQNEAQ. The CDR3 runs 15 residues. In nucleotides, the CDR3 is TGTGCCAGCAGCTTAGTCCGGCAGGCGAACACTGAAGCTTTCTTT. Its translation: CASSLVRQANTEAFF.